The text below deals with one TCR beta chain. This specimen comes from a study of blood T cell repertoires in COVID-19. Study in general: Researchers got acute and convalescent COVID-19 samples from the United States, Italy and Spain.

Produced via immunoSEQ multiplex PCR; TCRdb's table is partial and in-frame only. This sample has approximately 150,000 clones, with around 85% found just once. V lost 4 bases and J lost 6, with 9 bases in between. This CDR3 has 13 residues. Germline loops: CDR1 LNHDA, CDR2 SQIVND (reference sequence). This sequence originates from a man between 65 and 85 years old with acute or convalescent COVID-19. This chain links TRBV19 with TRBJ2-2; D is unresolved. Input material: peripheral blood. CDR3 in DNA: TGTGCCAGTAGTACGTACAATTCCGGGGAGCTGTTTTTT. Translating gives CASSTYNSGELFF.